This T cell receptor beta chain was recorded in a study of CD8+CD57+ T cells in acquired aplastic anemia. Study in general: Mean DNA quantity obtained from sorted CD4+ and CD8+ cells was about 3 ug. On average, healthy donors gave about 11 million reads for CD4+ cells. Regarding the study as a whole: Between patients and controls, CD8+ Simpson's diversity did not vary significantly. Researchers report that twenty-nine CD8+ CDR3 sequences appeared in both patients and controls.

TCR beta VDJ combinations and CDR3 sequences were profiled from genomic DNA. TCRdb redid the calling of the reads with MiXCR, one entry per CDR3 protein. The data hold fewer than 70,000 distinct CDR3 sequences, with around 50% observed a single time. CDR3 length: 14 amino acids. Looked up from germline, CDR1 is SGHVS and CDR2 is FNYEAQ. The V and J ends lost 5 bases and 6 bases, in that order; junction bases with no gene match: 6. Details on this clonotype: The antigen remains unidentified.

The material sequenced was sorted CD4+, CD8+, or CD8+CD57+ T cells (not recorded which) from PBMCs. The chain recombines TRBV7-6 with TRBJ1-2; TRBD1 matches 10 bases. This clonotype was sampled from a human donor in good health, serving as a control. The DNA of the CDR3 is TGTGCCAGCAGCCAAGGAGGGACAGGGGATGGCTACACCTTC. Amino acid sequence: CASSQGGTGDGYTF.